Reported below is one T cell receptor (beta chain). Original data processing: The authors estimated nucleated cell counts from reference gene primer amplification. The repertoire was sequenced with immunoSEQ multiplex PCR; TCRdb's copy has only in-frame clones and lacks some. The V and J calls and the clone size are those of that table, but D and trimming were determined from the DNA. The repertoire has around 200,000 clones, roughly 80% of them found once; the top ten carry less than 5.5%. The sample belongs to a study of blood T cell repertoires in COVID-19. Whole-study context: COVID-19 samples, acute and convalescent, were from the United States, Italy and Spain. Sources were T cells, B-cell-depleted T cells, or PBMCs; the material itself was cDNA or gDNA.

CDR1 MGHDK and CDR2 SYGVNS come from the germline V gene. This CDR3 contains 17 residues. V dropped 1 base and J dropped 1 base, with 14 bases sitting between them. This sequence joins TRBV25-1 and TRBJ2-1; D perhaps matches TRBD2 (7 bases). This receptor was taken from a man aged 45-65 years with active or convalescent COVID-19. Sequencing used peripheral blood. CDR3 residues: CASSELRGGGSYNEQFF. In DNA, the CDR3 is TGTGCCAGCAGTGAATTACGAGGGGGAGGGTCCTACAATGAGCAGTTCTTC.